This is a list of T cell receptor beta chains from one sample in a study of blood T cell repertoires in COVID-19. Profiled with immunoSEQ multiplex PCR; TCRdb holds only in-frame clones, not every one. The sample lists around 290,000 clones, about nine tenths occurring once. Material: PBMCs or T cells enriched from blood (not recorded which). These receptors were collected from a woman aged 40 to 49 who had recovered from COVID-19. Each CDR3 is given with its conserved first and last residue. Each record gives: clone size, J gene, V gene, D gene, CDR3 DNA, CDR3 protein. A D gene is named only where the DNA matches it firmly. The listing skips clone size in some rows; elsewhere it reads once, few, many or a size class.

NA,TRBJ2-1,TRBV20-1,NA,TGCAGTGCTAGTGCGGACGGGGATGAGCAGTTCTTC,CSASADGDEQFF
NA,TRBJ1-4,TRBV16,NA,TGTGCCAGCAGCCGCGCGGGTCAGACCAGAGAAAAACTGTTTTTT,CASSRAGQTREKLFF
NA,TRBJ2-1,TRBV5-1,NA,TGCGCCAGCAGCTTGGACAGCTACAATGAGCAGTTCTTC,CASSLDSYNEQFF
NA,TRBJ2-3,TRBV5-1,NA,TGCGCCAGCAGCGGGCAGGAACTCACAGATACGCAGTATTTT,CASSGQELTDTQYF
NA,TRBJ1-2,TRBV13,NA,TGTGCCAGCAGCTTAGTCGGGGCGGGGGCTGGAGGCTACACCTTC,CASSLVGAGAGGYTF
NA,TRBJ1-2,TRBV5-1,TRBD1,TGCGCCAGCAGCTCCGGGACAGGGAGGAAAGACGACTATGGCTACACCTTC,CASSSGTGRKDDYGYTF
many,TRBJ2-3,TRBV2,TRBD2,TGTGCCAGCAGTGACTTTATCCTAGCGGGGGGGCCAGATACGCAGTATTTT,CASSDFILAGGPDTQYF
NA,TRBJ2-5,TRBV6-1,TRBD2,TGTGCCAGCAGTGGACGACCTCGGGGCGGGGGGGCTTCATCAGAAGAGACCCAGTACTTC,CASSGRPRGGGASSEETQYF
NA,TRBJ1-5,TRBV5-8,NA,TGTGCCAGTTACAGGGTGTATGGGCAGCCCCAGCATTTT,CASYRVYGQPQHF
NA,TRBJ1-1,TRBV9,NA,TGTGCCAGCAGCGTAGCGACAGTGAACACTGAAGCTTTCTTT,CASSVATVNTEAFF
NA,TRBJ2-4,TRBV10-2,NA,TGCGCCAGCAGTCCGGGAAACATTCAGTACTTC,CASSPGNIQYF
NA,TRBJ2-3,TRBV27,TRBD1,TGTGCCAGCAGTTTATTCGGGGACAGATATGTGGATACGCAGTATTTT,CASSLFGDRYVDTQYF
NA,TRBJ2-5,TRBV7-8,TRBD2,TGTGCCAGCAGCTCTCTAGCGGGAGGACTCCAAGAGACCCAGTACTTC,CASSSLAGGLQETQYF
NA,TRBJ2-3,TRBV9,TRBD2,TGTGCCAGCAGCGTAGGATCAAGCGGGAGTATCGCAGATACGCAGTATTTT,CASSVGSSGSIADTQYF
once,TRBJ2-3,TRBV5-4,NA,TGTGCCAGCAGCTTGGCGGCGGGGACTAGCACAGATACGCAGTATTTT,CASSLAAGTSTDTQYF
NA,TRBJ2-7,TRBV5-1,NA,TGCGCCAGCAGCTTCCGGCAGGGAGGCTCCTACGAGCAGTACTTC,CASSFRQGGSYEQYF
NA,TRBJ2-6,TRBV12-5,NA,TGTGCTAGTGCCCTCTCTGGGGCCAACGTCCTGACTTTC,CASALSGANVLTF
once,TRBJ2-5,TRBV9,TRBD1,TGTGCCAGCGCAGGGGGTGGTCAAGAGACCCAGTACTTC,CASAGGGQETQYF
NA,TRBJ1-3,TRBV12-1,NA,TGTGCCAGCAGCTTTGGGAGGCGCCCTGGAAACACCATATATTTT,CASSFGRRPGNTIYF
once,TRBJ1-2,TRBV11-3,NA,TGTGCCAGCAGCTTACACAACAGGGAGGGCTACACCTTC,CASSLHNREGYTF
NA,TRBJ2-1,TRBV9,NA,TGTGCCAGCAGCGTAGGTGTCAGGCCGGACAATGAGCAGTTCTTC,CASSVGVRPDNEQFF
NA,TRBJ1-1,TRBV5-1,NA,TGCGCCAGCAGCCTCAGGGGGAACACTGAAGCTTTCTTT,CASSLRGNTEAFF
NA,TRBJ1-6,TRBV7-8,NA,TGTGCCAGCAGCCGCACAGGGAACTCCTATAATTCACCCCTCCACTTT,CASSRTGNSYNSPLHF
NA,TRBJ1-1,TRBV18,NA,TGTGCCAGCTCACCTCCCGAGGGCCACACTGAAGCTTTCTTT,CASSPPEGHTEAFF
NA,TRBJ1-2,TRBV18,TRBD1,TGTGCCAGCTCACCCTACAGGGGCTATGGCTACACCTTC,CASSPYRGYGYTF
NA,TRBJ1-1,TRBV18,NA,TGTGCCAGCTCACCTTCGGGGGGGGAGAACACTGAAGCTTTCTTT,CASSPSGGENTEAFF
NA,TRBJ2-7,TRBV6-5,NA,TGTGCCAGCAGTTACTCGATAGGACAGCTGGGCGAGCAGTACTTC,CASSYSIGQLGEQYF
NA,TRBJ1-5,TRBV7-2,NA,TGTGCCAGCAGCTTAGCTTCCTTGGGGACTCCCACAGCCCAGCCCCAGCATTTT,CASSLASLGTPTAQPQHF
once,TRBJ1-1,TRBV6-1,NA,TGTGCCAGCAGTGAATCCCGAGGGAACACTGAAGCTTTCTTT,CASSESRGNTEAFF
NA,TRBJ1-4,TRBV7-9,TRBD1,TGTGCCAGCAGCTCAAGGACAGGACGATCCTTTGCAACTAATGAAAAACTGTTTTTT,CASSSRTGRSFATNEKLFF
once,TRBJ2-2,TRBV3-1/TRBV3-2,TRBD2,TGTGCCAGCAGCCTGGGACTAGCGGGGGGCCCCGGCGGGGAGCTGTTTTTT,CASSLGLAGGPGGELFF
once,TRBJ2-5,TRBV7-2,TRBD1,TGTGCCAGCAGCTCCGGACAGGGGGAGGGAGAGACCCAGTACTTC,CASSSGQGEGETQYF
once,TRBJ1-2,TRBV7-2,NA,TGTGCCAGCAGCCGGGACTCCTGGGGCTACACCTTC,CASSRDSWGYTF
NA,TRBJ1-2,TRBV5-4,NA,TGTGCCAGCAGCAGGGAGGGGGTCTATGGCTACACCTTC,CASSREGVYGYTF
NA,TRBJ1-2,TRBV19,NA,TGTGCCAGTACTCGGACGGCCGGAGGTGGCTACACCTTC,CASTRTAGGGYTF
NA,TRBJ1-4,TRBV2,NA,TGTGCCAGCAATGAGGGCATGGGCGAAAAACTGTTTTTT,CASNEGMGEKLFF
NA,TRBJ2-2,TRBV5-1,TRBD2,TGCGCCAGCAGCTTGCCGGGGGGATTAGGAGGGAACACCGGGGAGCTGTTTTTT,CASSLPGGLGGNTGELFF
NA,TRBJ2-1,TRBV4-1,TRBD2,TGCGCCAGCAGCCAAGATCATTGGGCTAGCGGGAGTGGTGAGCAGTTCTTC,CASSQDHWASGSGEQFF
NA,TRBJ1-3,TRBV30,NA,TGTGCCTGGGGCCGGGACACTGGAAACACCATATATTTT,CAWGRDTGNTIYF
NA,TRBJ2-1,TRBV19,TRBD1,TGTGCCAGTAGTAGAATGCAGGGGGCGCGTGTTAATGAGCAGTTCTTC,CASSRMQGARVNEQFF
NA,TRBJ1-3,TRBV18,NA,TGTGCCAGCTCACCACCCGACACAGCACACTCTGGAAACACCATATATTTT,CASSPPDTAHSGNTIYF
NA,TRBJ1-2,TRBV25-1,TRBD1,TGTGCCAGCAGTGAAAGGACAGGCGCCTATGGCTACACCTTC,CASSERTGAYGYTF
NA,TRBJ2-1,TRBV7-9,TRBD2,TGTGCCAGCACGAGACTAGCGGGCTTCAATGAGCAGTTCTTC,CASTRLAGFNEQFF
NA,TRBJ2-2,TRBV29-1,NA,TGCAGCGTCAAAGGGAATTCTGGCGGGGATAGAATCGGGGAGCTGTTTTTT,CSVKGNSGGDRIGELFF
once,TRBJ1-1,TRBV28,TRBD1,TGTGCCAGCAGTTCGAGGGGGCGGGTTGAAGCTTTCTTT,CASSSRGRVEAFF
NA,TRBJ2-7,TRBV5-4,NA,TGTGCCAGCAGCTTGGATGTCAGCTACGAGCAGTACTTC,CASSLDVSYEQYF
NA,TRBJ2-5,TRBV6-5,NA,TGTGCCAGCCATCGGACAGGAGGGGTGTCCCAGTACTTC,CASHRTGGVSQYF
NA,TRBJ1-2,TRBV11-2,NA,TGTGCCAGCAGCCCCCAGGGGAACTATGGCTACACCTTC,CASSPQGNYGYTF
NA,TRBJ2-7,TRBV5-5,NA,TGTGCCAGCAGCTCCCTAAATACCCCTTCTTACGAGCAGTACTTC,CASSSLNTPSYEQYF
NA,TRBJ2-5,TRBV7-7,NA,TGTGCTAGCAGCTTATCGAGCTTTGAGACCCAGTACTTC,CASSLSSFETQYF
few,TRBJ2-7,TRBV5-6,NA,TGTGCCAGCAGCTTGGGTGGGGACACCTACGAGCAGTACTTC,CASSLGGDTYEQYF
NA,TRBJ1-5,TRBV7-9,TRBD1,TGTGCCAGCAGCCCGGACAGGGGGAATCAGCCCCAGCATTTT,CASSPDRGNQPQHF
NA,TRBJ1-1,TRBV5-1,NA,TGCGCCAGCAGCACGCATGGGGCGAACACTGAAGCTTTCTTT,CASSTHGANTEAFF
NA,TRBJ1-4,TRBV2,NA,TGTGCCAGCCAAGGGGAAGTAGATAATGAAAAACTGTTTTTT,CASQGEVDNEKLFF
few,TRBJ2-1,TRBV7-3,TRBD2,TGTGCCAGCAGCTTAATAGGCGGGGCTAGCGGGAGGGTAGTAAATGAGCAGTTCTTC,CASSLIGGASGRVVNEQFF